Listed below are T cell receptor beta chains from one sample, sequenced in a study of T cells in Graves' hyperthyroidism and ophthalmopathy. In TCRdb, the multiplex PCR reads were re-called with MiXCR into one record per CDR3 protein. The data show about 290,000 distinct CDR3 sequences, with roughly 15% seen just once and 30% to 35% held by the top ten. The sample comprised blood. These receptors came from a woman aged 45-65 years with Graves' hyperthyroidism that later progressed to Graves' ophthalmopathy. Both conserved end residues are part of each CDR3. The D gene is left open where the match is weak. Size is stated for part of the rows, as once, few or many counts, or as a class when the clone is expanded.

D: TRBD2
J: TRBJ2-7
size: many
V: TRBV30
DNA: TGTGCCGGCGGGAGCTACGAGCAGTACTTC
CDR3: CAGGSYEQYF

D: NA
J: TRBJ2-5
size: many
V: TRBV7-2
DNA: TGTGCCAGCAGCTTAGGGCCAGGGTTAGAAGAGACCCAGTACTTC
CDR3: CASSLGPGLEETQYF

D: NA
J: TRBJ2-7
size: many
V: TRBV13
DNA: TGTGCCAGCAGCCAACGCATCTCCTACGAGCAGTACTTC
CDR3: CASSQRISYEQYF

D: NA
J: TRBJ2-3
size: many
V: TRBV10-3
DNA: TGTGCCATCAGTGATGGGCCAGATACGCAGTATTTT
CDR3: CAISDGPDTQYF

D: NA
J: TRBJ1-5
size: NA
V: TRBV2
DNA: TGTGCCAGCAAGCGGACACTAAATAGCAATCAGCCCCAGCATTTT
CDR3: CASKRTLNSNQPQHF

D: TRBD2
J: TRBJ2-5
size: NA
V: TRBV19
DNA: TGTGCCAGTAGTTTCGAGACTAGCGGGAGCGGGGAGACCCAGTACTTC
CDR3: CASSFETSGSGETQYF

D: NA
J: TRBJ1-6
size: many
V: TRBV5-1
DNA: TGCGCCAGCAATCCTGGGACGGGGAATTCACCCCTCCACTTT
CDR3: CASNPGTGNSPLHF

D: TRBD2
J: TRBJ2-1
size: many
V: TRBV3-1
DNA: TGTGCCAGCAGCCAAGACAGTCTAGCGGGAGTAGATGAGCAGTTCTTC
CDR3: CASSQDSLAGVDEQFF

D: NA
J: TRBJ1-4
size: many
V: TRBV12-3/TRBV12-4
DNA: TGTGCCAGCACCAGCTTGGCTACTAATGAAAAACTGTTTTTT
CDR3: CASTSLATNEKLFF

D: NA
J: TRBJ2-7
size: few
V: TRBV10-3
DNA: TGTGCCATCGGGGGGCCTACAGGGGACGAGCAGTACTTC
CDR3: CAIGGPTGDEQYF

D: NA
J: TRBJ2-7
size: many
V: TRBV13
DNA: TGTGCCAGCAGCCCCCGGGTAGGGGGATCTTCCTACGAGCAGTACTTC
CDR3: CASSPRVGGSSYEQYF

D: NA
J: TRBJ2-7
size: NA
V: TRBV11-2
DNA: TGTGCCAGCAGCCAAGATTCAGGTTGGAGCTCCTACGAGCAGTACTTC
CDR3: CASSQDSGWSSYEQYF

D: TRBD1
J: TRBJ2-2
size: many
V: TRBV6-1
DNA: TGTGCCAGCAGTGCGGACAGGACGAACACCGGGGAGCTGTTTTTT
CDR3: CASSADRTNTGELFF

D: NA
J: TRBJ2-1
size: NA
V: TRBV6-1
DNA: TGTGCCAGCAGCGCCCAATGGCGGGTCAACAATGAGCAGTTCTTC
CDR3: CASSAQWRVNNEQFF

D: NA
J: TRBJ1-2
size: many
V: TRBV2
DNA: TGTGCCAGCAGCTTAAACCGGGGGAGAGGGACCAACTATGGCTACACCTTC
CDR3: CASSLNRGRGTNYGYTF

D: NA
J: TRBJ1-2
size: few
V: TRBV4-2
DNA: TGTGCCAGCAGCCAAGGGTACATGGATGGCTACACCTTC
CDR3: CASSQGYMDGYTF

D: NA
J: TRBJ1-5
size: NA
V: TRBV20-1
DNA: TGCAGTGCTGATGGGTCGTGGAGCAATCAGCCCCAGCATTTT
CDR3: CSADGSWSNQPQHF

D: NA
J: TRBJ1-3
size: few
V: TRBV11-2
DNA: TGTGCCAGCAGGGTGGGCAACTCTGGAAACACCATATATTTT
CDR3: CASRVGNSGNTIYF

D: NA
J: TRBJ2-5
size: many
V: TRBV7-9
DNA: TGTGCCAGCATCCCCACTGGGGTCCCGGAGACCCAGTACTTC
CDR3: CASIPTGVPETQYF

D: TRBD2
J: TRBJ2-1
size: NA
V: TRBV4-1
DNA: TGCGCCAGCAGCCCCCTACCTAGCGGCTACAATGAGCAGTTCTTC
CDR3: CASSPLPSGYNEQFF

D: NA
J: TRBJ1-2
size: once
V: TRBV18
DNA: TGTGCCAGCTCACTAGCTTCAGTTACCGCTAACTATGGCTACACCTTC
CDR3: CASSLASVTANYGYTF

D: NA
J: TRBJ2-3
size: many
V: TRBV7-2
DNA: TGTGCCAGCAGCTTTAAGGTTGGCGGAGGGTGGCCGAATACGCAGTATTTT
CDR3: CASSFKVGGGWPNTQYF

D: NA
J: TRBJ2-2
size: many
V: TRBV28
DNA: TGTGCCAGCAGGACTACAGGGTCCAACGGGGAGCTGTTTTTT
CDR3: CASRTTGSNGELFF

D: NA
J: TRBJ1-5
size: many
V: TRBV7-9
DNA: TGTGCCAGCAGCCGGGACAGCAATCAGCCCCAGCATTTT
CDR3: CASSRDSNQPQHF

D: TRBD1
J: TRBJ2-1
size: many
V: TRBV15
DNA: TGTGCCACCAGCACCCAATTGGGACAGGGACATGAGCAGTTCTTC
CDR3: CATSTQLGQGHEQFF